This T cell receptor (beta chain) was profiled in a study of response to subunit inactivated influenza vaccine. Findings of the study overall: The authors offered the suggestion that each seasonal influenza vaccination recruits few new T cells.

Of note for this clonotype: Its antigen remains unknown.

TCRdb independently ran MiXCR on the RT-PCR reads; one entry per CDR3 protein. The sample yields fewer than 800,000 distinct CDR3 sequences, around a sixth seen once. Sample: PBMCs from blood, taken approximately 13 days after vaccination. The clonotype originates from a man aged 50-59 years who received an inactivated influenza vaccine.

The CDR3 region has the DNA TGTGCCAGCAGCCAATATGGGAGAACCGATACGCAGTATTTT. This codes for CASSQYGRTDTQYF. The J gene is TRBJ2-3, the V gene TRBV3-1, with a tentative D call TRBD2 (5 bases). Germline V gene lookup returns CDR1 LGHDT and CDR2 YNNKEL (reference sequence). This CDR3 is built from 14 residues. V lost 2 bases to trimming and J lost 6 bases, with 12 bases between them.